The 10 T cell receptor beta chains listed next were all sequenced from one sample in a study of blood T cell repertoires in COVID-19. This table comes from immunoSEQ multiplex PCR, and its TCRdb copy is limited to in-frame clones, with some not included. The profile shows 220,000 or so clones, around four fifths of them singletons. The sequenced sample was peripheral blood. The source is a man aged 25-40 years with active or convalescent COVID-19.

The CDR3 DNA reads TGCGCCAGCAGCCAAGATCTCGGGGTCCATGGGAACACTGAAGCTTTCTTT. It yields the protein CASSQDLGVHGNTEAFF. The chain recombines TRBV4-3 with TRBJ1-1; no reliable D call. Germline assignment: CDR1 LGHNA and CDR2 YSLEER. V was trimmed by 0 bases and J by 1 base, leaving 15 bases between them. The CDR3 consists of 17 residues.

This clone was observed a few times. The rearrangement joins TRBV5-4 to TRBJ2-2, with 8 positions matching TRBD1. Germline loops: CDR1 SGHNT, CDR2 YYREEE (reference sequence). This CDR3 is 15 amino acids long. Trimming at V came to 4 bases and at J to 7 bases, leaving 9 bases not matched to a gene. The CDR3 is CASSRRGQGGGELFF. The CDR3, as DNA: TGTGCCAGCAGCCGCCGAGGACAGGGTGGCGGGGAGCTGTTTTTT.

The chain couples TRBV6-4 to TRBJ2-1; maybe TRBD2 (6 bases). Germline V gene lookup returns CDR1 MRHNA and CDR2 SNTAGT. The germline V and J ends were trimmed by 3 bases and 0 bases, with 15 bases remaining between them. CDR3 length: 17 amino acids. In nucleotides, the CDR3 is TGTGCCAGCAGTGATCACTGGACTACACTCTCCTACAATGAGCAGTTCTTC. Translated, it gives CASSDHWTTLSYNEQFF.

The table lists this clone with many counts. Here the CDR3 reads CASSLGGNNQPQHF. The CDR3 region has the DNA TGTGCCAGCAGCTTAGGAGGAAACAATCAGCCCCAGCATTTT. The V call is TRBV7-3, the J call TRBJ1-5; no clear D gene. The CDR3 contains 14 residues. From germline, CDR1 is SGHTA and CDR2 FQGTGA. The V gene lost 2 bases and the J gene lost 3 bases, with 8 bases spanning the gap.

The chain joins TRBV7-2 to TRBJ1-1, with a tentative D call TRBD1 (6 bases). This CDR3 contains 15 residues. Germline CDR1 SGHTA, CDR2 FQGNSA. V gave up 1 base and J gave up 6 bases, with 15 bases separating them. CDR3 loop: CASSLGLGGRAEAFF. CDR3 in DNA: TGTGCCAGCAGCTTAGGGTTAGGGGGTCGGGCTGAAGCTTTCTTT.

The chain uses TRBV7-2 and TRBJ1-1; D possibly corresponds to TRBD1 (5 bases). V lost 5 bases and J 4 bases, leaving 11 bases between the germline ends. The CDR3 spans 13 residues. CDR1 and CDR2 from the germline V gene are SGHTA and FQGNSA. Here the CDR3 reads CASSGRGGTEAFF. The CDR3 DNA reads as TGTGCCAGCAGCGGGCGCGGGGGCACTGAAGCTTTCTTT.

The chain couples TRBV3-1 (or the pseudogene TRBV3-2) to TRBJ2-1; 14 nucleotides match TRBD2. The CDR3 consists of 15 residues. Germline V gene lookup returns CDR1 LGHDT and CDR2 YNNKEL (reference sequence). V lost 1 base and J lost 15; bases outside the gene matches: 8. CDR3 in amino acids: CASSQGGLAGVRRFF. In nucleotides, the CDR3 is TGTGCCAGCAGCCAAGGGGGACTAGCGGGAGTCCGGCGGTTCTTC.

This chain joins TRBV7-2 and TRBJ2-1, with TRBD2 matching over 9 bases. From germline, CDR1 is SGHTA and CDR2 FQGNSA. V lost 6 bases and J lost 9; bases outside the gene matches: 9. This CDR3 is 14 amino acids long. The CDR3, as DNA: TGTGCCAGCAGGTCCGGGACTAGCCGGGGTGAGCAGTTCTTC. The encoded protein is CASRSGTSRGEQFF.

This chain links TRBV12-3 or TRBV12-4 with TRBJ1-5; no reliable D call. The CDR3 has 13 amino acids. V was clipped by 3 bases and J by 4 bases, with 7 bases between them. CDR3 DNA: TGTGCCAGCAGTTTGGTAGCAAATCAGCCCCAGCATTTT. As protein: CASSLVANQPQHF.

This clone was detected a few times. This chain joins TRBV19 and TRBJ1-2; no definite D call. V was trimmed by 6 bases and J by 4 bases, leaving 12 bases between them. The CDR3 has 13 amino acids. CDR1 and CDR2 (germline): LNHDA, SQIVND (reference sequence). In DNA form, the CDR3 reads TGTGCCAGTAGAAACTCGGTTAGCTATGGCTACACCTTC. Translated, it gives CASRNSVSYGYTF.